This T cell receptor beta chain was captured by sequencing in a study of vaccination and CD4 T cells after COVID-19. The Oncomine TCR Beta short-read assay was applied to DNA of cultured CD4+ T cells. Each CDR3 protein gets one entry after TCRdb re-called the PCR reads with MiXCR. The table records thousands of distinct CDR3 sequences, 45% to 55% of them present only once. As to treatment: 10-day PBMC culture with coronavirus spike peptide pools or control peptides (ViraFEST assay). It was before the COVID-19 pandemic (2011-2018) that the unexposed donor's CD4+ T cells were collected. This CDR3 has 13 amino acids. Germline assignment: CDR1 MNHEY and CDR2 SMNVEV (reference sequence). Trimming took off 6 bases at V and 3 bases at J, with 9 bases between the two ends. As for this clonotype: Its antigen is as yet unknown.

The receptor comes from a human donor in good health. The chain recombines TRBV27 with TRBJ2-1; D gene ambiguous. Sequencing was done on a sample of CD4+ T cells from blood, cultured in vitro. CDR3 in DNA: TGTGCCAGCAGACAACAAAGCTACAATGAGCAGTTCTTC. This translates into CASRQQSYNEQFF.